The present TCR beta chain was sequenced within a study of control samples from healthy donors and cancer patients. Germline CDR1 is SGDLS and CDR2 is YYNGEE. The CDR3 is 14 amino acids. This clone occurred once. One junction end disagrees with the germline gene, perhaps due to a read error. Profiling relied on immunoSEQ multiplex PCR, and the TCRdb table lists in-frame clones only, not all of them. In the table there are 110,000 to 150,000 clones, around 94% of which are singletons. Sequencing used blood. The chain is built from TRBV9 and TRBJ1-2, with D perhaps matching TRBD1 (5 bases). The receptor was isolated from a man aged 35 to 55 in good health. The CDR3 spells CARSAGGGAYGYTF. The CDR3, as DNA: TGTGCCCGCAGCGCGGGGGGGGGAGCCTATGGCTACACCTTC.